This T cell receptor (beta chain) was documented in a study of cytomegalovirus exposure and HLA in healthy donors. The overall study: One earlier analysis, a look at 150 million to 200 million T cells, found 100 million to 130 million unique TCR beta sequences. Study-level points and caveats: V- and J-gene trimming in TCR beta was tied to a missense DCLRE1C variant by an analysis performed later.

The primer mix had 60 Vbeta and 13 Jbeta primers. The assay was immunoSEQ multiplex PCR, and TCRdb's table has in-frame clones only and misses some. Of about 100,000 clones in the sample, less than 80% were seen once. The CDR3 totals 14 residues. Trimming stripped 3 bases from V and 4 bases from J, with 7 bases between. The germline V gene has CDR1 SGHDN and CDR2 FVKESK. There are a few counts of this clone. Its antigen is undetermined. The sequenced material came from PBMCs. This clonotype originated in a man aged 25-40 years in good health and CMV-seropositive. V usage is TRBV14 and J usage is TRBJ1-6; the D is unclear. CDR3 loop: CASSQAPYNSPLHF. In DNA form, the CDR3 reads TGTGCCAGCAGCCAGGCCCCTTATAATTCACCCCTCCACTTT.